This entry lists 5 T cell receptor beta chains sequenced from one sample in a study of cytomegalovirus exposure and HLA in healthy donors. The PCR made use of 60 Vbeta and 13 Jbeta primers. TCRdb's table, derived via immunoSEQ multiplex PCR, lists solely in-frame clones and lacks some. The sample carries some 130,000 clones, about 72% recorded once. Sequenced input: PBMCs. These receptors came from a female donor in good health and CMV-seronegative.

V is TRBV6-1 and J is TRBJ1-5; TRBD1 aligns across 7 bases. After removal of 6 bases from V and 1 base from J, the junction contained 6 bases not matched to a gene. CDR1 is MNHNS and CDR2 is SASEGT in the germline V gene. CDR3 length equals 15 residues. CDR3: CASRPQGLSNQPQHF. CDR3 DNA: TGTGCCAGCAGACCACAGGGGTTGAGCAATCAGCCCCAGCATTTT.

The chain is built from TRBV27 and TRBJ2-5; the D is unclear. The DNA end is more similar to TRBJ2-7, so the J call may be wrong. CDR3 length equals 12 residues. Germline V gene data show CDR1 as MNHEY and CDR2 as SMNVEV (reference sequence). Here the CDR3 reads CASQDQSYEQYF. The CDR3 DNA reads TGTGCCAGCCAAGATCAATCCTACGAGCAGTACTTC.

The V gene is TRBV4-1, the J gene TRBJ2-7, with D unclear. V was trimmed by 4 bases and J by 4 bases, leaving 17 bases between them. The CDR3 has 15 amino acids. Germline assignment: CDR1 MGHRA and CDR2 YSYEKL. The CDR3 DNA follows: TGCGCCAGCAGCCCCGCCGCCCCAGGATCTTACGAGCAGTACTTC. Translated, it gives CASSPAAPGSYEQYF.

The chain carries TRBV21-1 and TRBJ2-7; the table's D call, TRBD2, has no DNA check behind it. TRBV21-1 is an annotated pseudogene. This CDR3 contains 17 residues. The CDR3 nucleotides read TGTGCCAGCAGCCGCCGGACTAGCGGGAGGAGTAGCTACGAGCAGTACTTC. It translates to CASSRRTSGRSSYEQYF.

The chain's CDR3 is CASSLVRASGSDEQYF. CDR3 coding DNA: TGTGCCAGCAGCTTAGTCAGGGCTAGCGGGAGTGACGAGCAGTACTTC. The chain uses TRBV7-2 and TRBJ2-7; 10 bases are shared with TRBD2. V shed 1 base, J shed 5 bases, and the junction held 8 bases outside the gene matches. The CDR3 spans 16 residues. Germline V CDR1 and CDR2: SGHTA, FQGNSA.